What follows describes a single T cell receptor beta chain. Its antigen is not known. This sample is part of a study of cytomegalovirus exposure and HLA in healthy donors. This PCR relied on a set of 60 Vbeta primers and 13 Jbeta primers. Here immunoSEQ multiplex PCR was the method, and the copy in TCRdb shows in-frame clones only, minus some. The sample has 100,000 to 150,000 clones, 70% to 80% seen once. Findings and caveats of the study: At a 0.05 false discovery rate, a later analysis found about 17,000 TCR beta sequences to be associated with HLA alleles. In a later analysis, the majority of CMV-associated beta chains seemingly showed HLA restriction. According to the study, around 180 TCR beta chains were cytomegalovirus-associated.

Germline V gives CDR1 SEHNR, CDR2 FQNEAQ (reference sequence). Trimming stripped 5 bases from V and 4 bases from J, with 14 bases between. The CDR3 spans 14 residues. Donors likely had unrecorded immune exposures despite being nominally healthy when sampled. The TCR comes from a woman in her thirties or forties in good health and CMV-seropositive. The J gene is TRBJ1-1, the V gene TRBV7-9; weak D call: TRBD1 (5 bases). The sample was PBMCs. CDR3 bases: TGTGCCAGCAGCAACCCAGGGTTGAGCACTGAAGCTTTCTTT. Its protein is CASSNPGLSTEAFF.